A single sample is the source of the 23 T cell receptor beta chains below, sequenced in a study of control samples from healthy donors and cancer patients (dated by TCRdb to 2018 to 2021). Library prep was done by the immunoSEQ multiplex PCR assay. In its TCRdb copy, this immuneACCESS table keeps in-frame sequences only and misses some clones. Where compared with another copy, unresolved V genes explain less than half of these, and the others have no known cause. For this sample the table gives 25,000 to 35,000 clones, of which about 87% were detected only once. The ten most abundant clones make up under 2% of the sample. The source material was PBMCs. These receptors were obtained from a middle-aged woman with lung cancer.

As DNA, the CDR3 is TGCAGCGTTGATGGCTTCTCCTACAATGAGCAGTTCTTC. Amino acids: CSVDGFSYNEQFF. The chain uses TRBV29-1 and TRBJ2-1; no clear D. The CDR3 is 13 residues long. V shed 3 bases and J shed 0 bases, with 6 bases lying between them. CDR1 SQVTM and CDR2 ANQGSEA come from the germline V gene.

In its sample, this clone was seen a few times. The chain links TRBV2 to TRBJ2-1; 15 bases fit TRBD2. With 6 bases clipped from V and 3 bases from J, the junction kept 6 bases outside the gene matches. Germline V lookup: CDR1 SNHLY, CDR2 FYNNEI. The CDR3 consists of 17 residues. In DNA, the CDR3 is TGTGCCAGCAGAGACGGGACTAGCGGGGGGTTCTACAATGAGCAGTTCTTC. Protein product: CASRDGTSGGFYNEQFF.

This clone showed up just a few times. This chain links TRBV27 with TRBJ1-2; no firm D call. CDR3 length: 15 amino acids. The ends were cut back, 0 bases at V and 4 bases at J, with 12 bases in the middle. Germline CDR1 is MNHEY and CDR2 is SMNVEV (reference sequence). The CDR3 loop reads CASSLSPGDLYGYTF. CDR3 coding DNA: TGTGCCAGCAGTTTATCCCCGGGTGACCTCTATGGCTACACCTTC.

This rearrangement joins TRBV27 to TRBJ1-1, with D perhaps matching TRBD1 (6 bases). V dropped 1 base and J dropped 4 bases, with 13 bases sitting between them. Germline CDR1 MNHEY, CDR2 SMNVEV (reference sequence). The CDR3 contains 15 residues. CDR3 in DNA: TGTGCCAGCAGTTTATGGGGGCGCGCGGGCACTGAAGCTTTCTTT. Translation: CASSLWGRAGTEAFF.

The gene calls are TRBV7-2 and TRBJ2-7; TRBD1 matches at 8 bases. V lost 1 base, J lost 3 bases, and 5 bases stayed unmatched. Germline CDR1 SGHTA, CDR2 FQGNSA. This CDR3 is 15 amino acids long. CDR3 coding DNA: TGTGCCAGCAGCTTAGGCGGACAGGGTTTCTACGAGCAGTACTTC. Its translation: CASSLGGQGFYEQYF.

The V gene is TRBV11-3, the J gene TRBJ2-5, with TRBD1 matching 9 bases. The ends lost 5 bases at V and 2 bases at J; junction bases unmatched: 6. The germline V gene encodes CDR1 SGHNT and CDR2 YENEEA. The CDR3 has 15 residues. In nucleotides, the CDR3 is TGTGCCAGCAGCCCGGGACAGGGCAATCAAGAGACCCAGTACTTC. This translates into CASSPGQGNQETQYF.

This chain connects TRBV3-1 (or the pseudogene TRBV3-2) to TRBJ2-7; D is perhaps TRBD2 (5 bases). The CDR3 loop spans 14 amino acids. The V end lost 3 bases, the J end lost 2 bases, and 11 bases lay between the germline ends. Germline values: CDR1 LGHDT, CDR2 YNNKEL (reference sequence). In DNA, the CDR3 is TGTGCCAGCAGCCAGCTTCCCGGGGCCTACGAGCAGTACTTC. Translating gives CASSQLPGAYEQYF.

The chain recombines TRBV19 with TRBJ1-1; D not certain. CDR3 length: 14 residues. CDR1 LNHDA and CDR2 SQIVND come from the germline V gene (reference sequence). V shed 5 bases and J shed 1 base, with 11 bases lying between them. Written as DNA, the CDR3 is TGTGCCAGTAGTGCAGACCCCCCGAACACTGAAGCTTTCTTT. Protein sequence: CASSADPPNTEAFF.

The chain employs TRBV6-5 and TRBJ2-3; D unresolved. The CDR3 spans 15 residues. V gave up 0 bases and J gave up 2 bases, with 9 bases separating them. From germline, CDR1 is MNHEY and CDR2 SVGAGI. Here the CDR3 DNA reads TGTGCCAGCAGTTACTCGTTAGGCAACACAGATACGCAGTATTTT. Its protein is CASSYSLGNTDTQYF.

The V gene is TRBV3-1 (or the pseudogene TRBV3-2), the J gene TRBJ1-4, with D perhaps matching TRBD1 (5 bases). Deletions cut 4 bases from V and 10 bases from J, with 25 bases between. The CDR3 is made up of 17 amino acids. Germline CDR1 and CDR2: LGHDT and YNNKEL (reference sequence). The CDR3 DNA follows: TGTGCCAGCAGCCTGGTATCGCCCAGGGAGGGCGCAGGAAAACTGTTTTTT. This sequence encodes CASSLVSPREGAGKLFF.

The table lists this clone with a few counts. This same CDR3 is encoded by further DNA sequences in the sample. The genes are TRBV11-3 and TRBJ2-7; TRBD2 agrees at 8 bases. V shed 4 bases, J shed 7 bases, and the junction held 9 bases outside the gene matches. CDR1 SGHNT and CDR2 YENEEA come from the germline V gene. CDR3 length equals 14 residues. CDR3 bases: TGTGCCAGCAGCTCCCGGGCGGGGGGTCGGGAGCAGTACTTC. Translation: CASSSRAGGREQYF.

The rearrangement links TRBV7-6 to TRBJ2-1, with 9 bases aligning to TRBD1. CDR3 length equals 17 residues. The junction had 11 bases not matched to a gene; V was cut back by 0 bases and J by 8 bases. Germline CDR1 SGHVS, CDR2 FNYEAQ. CDR3 sequence reads: CASSLAIGTGLLDEQFF. CDR3 nucleotides: TGTGCCAGCAGCTTAGCGATCGGGACAGGGCTCTTGGATGAGCAGTTCTTC.

The J gene is TRBJ2-5, the V gene TRBV19; possibly TRBD2 for D (5 bases). Trimming left V 4 bases short and J 1 base short, with 10 bases between. Germline lookup yields CDR1 LNHDA and CDR2 SQIVND (reference sequence). The CDR3 contains 14 residues. The CDR3 DNA reads as TGTGCCAGTAGTACCCCCGGGATCCAAGAGACCCAGTACTTC. Translated, it gives CASSTPGIQETQYF.

The chain couples TRBV2 to TRBJ2-7; 11 bases agree with TRBD2. The CDR3 totals 15 residues. Germline CDR1 and CDR2: SNHLY and FYNNEI. The junction had 7 bases not matched to a gene; V was cut back by 4 bases and J by 5 bases. In DNA, the CDR3 is TGTGCCAGCAGTGGAGCTAGCGGGGGGACCAACGAGCAGTACTTC. Amino acids: CASSGASGGTNEQYF.

The V gene is TRBV11-2, the J gene TRBJ2-7; 8 nucleotides line up with TRBD1. The CDR3 length is 15 residues. Trimming removed 5 bases from V and 0 bases from J; junction bases left unmatched: 6. Germline V CDR1 and CDR2: SGHAT, FQNNGV. CDR3 bases: TGTGCCAGCAGCCGACGGACAGGGACCTCCTACGAGCAGTACTTC. This sequence encodes CASSRRTGTSYEQYF.

The rearrangement joins TRBV30 to TRBJ2-2, with unresolved D. The length of the CDR3 is 13 residues. The V end lost 3 bases, the J end lost 3 bases, and 8 bases lay between the germline ends. Germline V lookup: CDR1 GTSNPN, CDR2 SVGIG (reference sequence). CDR3 sequence (DNA): TGTGCCTGGAGGGTTCAGGACACCGGGGAGCTGTTTTTT. Its protein product is CAWRVQDTGELFF.

The genes are TRBV4-1 and TRBJ2-1, with 8 bases matching TRBD2. The CDR3 has 16 amino acids. Per germline, CDR1 MGHRA and CDR2 YSYEKL. V was pared by 2 bases and J by 9 bases, with 12 bases of the junction left unmatched. The CDR3 reads CASSQPKIERGTEQFF. In DNA, the CDR3 is TGCGCCAGCAGCCAACCTAAAATCGAGCGGGGGACTGAGCAGTTCTTC.

This clone was detected a few times. V and J are TRBV5-1 and TRBJ2-7; 8 bases agree with TRBD1. With V trimmed by 8 bases and J by 7 bases, 5 bases remained unmatched. Germline V gene data show CDR1 as SGHRS and CDR2 as YFSETQ. CDR3 length: 11 amino acids. The CDR3 here is CASRDRWEQYF. The CDR3 region has the DNA TGCGCCAGTCGGGACAGGTGGGAGCAGTACTTC.

This rearrangement joins TRBV29-1 to TRBJ2-7; the match to TRBD1 covers 7 bases. The CDR3 consists of 13 residues. V lost 5 bases to trimming and J lost 5 bases; unmatched junction nucleotides: 9. Germline V gene data show CDR1 as SQVTM and CDR2 as ANQGSEA. CDR3: CSVRRTGTDEQYF. The CDR3 nucleotides read TGCAGCGTTCGCCGGACAGGTACGGACGAGCAGTACTTC.

The chain employs TRBV27 and TRBJ2-1, with 10 bases lining up with TRBD2. This CDR3 contains 15 residues. The trim removed 6 bases at V and 3 bases at J, leaving 5 bases unmatched. Germline V lookup: CDR1 MNHEY, CDR2 SMNVEV (reference sequence). The CDR3 nucleotides read TGTGCCAGCAGCCAACTAGCGGGGTACTACAATGAGCAGTTCTTC. This gives the protein CASSQLAGYYNEQFF.

This chain connects TRBV15 to TRBJ1-5; D is unclear. From germline, CDR1 is LNHNV and CDR2 YYDKDF (reference sequence). Between the trimmed V and J ends, which lost 1 base and 0 bases, there was a span of 16 bases. The CDR3 spans 18 residues. The CDR3 DNA reads TGTGCCACCAGCAGAGGTTTTTTGGGAGGGTATAGCAATCAGCCCCAGCATTTT. Translation gives CATSRGFLGGYSNQPQHF. Using reference TRBV15 and TRBJ1-5 for the parts outside the CDR3, the full variable domain is DAMVIQNPRYQVTQFGKPVTLSCSQTLNHNVMYWYQQKSSQAPKLLFHYYDKDFNNEADTPDNFQSRRPNTSFCFLDIRSPGLGDTAMYLCATSRGFLGGYSNQPQHFGDGTRLSIL.

The chain employs TRBV6-5 and TRBJ2-7; 12 nucleotides align to TRBD2. This CDR3 is built from 16 residues. Germline CDR1 MNHEY, CDR2 SVGAGI. Trimming at V came to 2 bases and at J to 6 bases, leaving 8 bases not matched to a gene. DNA of the CDR3: TGTGCCAGCAGTTACGAACTGACTAGCGGGGGACGCGAGCAGTACTTC. Translation: CASSYELTSGGREQYF.

The V gene is TRBV9, the J gene TRBJ1-1; the match to TRBD1 covers 7 bases. Germline assignment: CDR1 SGDLS and CDR2 YYNGEE. This CDR3 has 14 amino acids. Losses at the gene ends were 5 bases for V and 1 base for J; bases not matched to a gene: 5. The CDR3: CASSSSGGNTEAFF. DNA of the CDR3: TGTGCCAGCAGTTCATCAGGGGGGAACACTGAAGCTTTCTTT.